Below, 26 T cell receptor beta chains from the same sample are listed, as sequenced in a study of OX40 agonist ivuxolimab in advanced cancers. TCRdb keeps only in-frame clones here, not all; method: immunoSEQ multiplex PCR. The sample has 90,000 to 130,000 clones; approximately 90% are singletons. The sequences come from CD4+ or CD8+ T cells sorted from blood, collected in a trial of the OX40 agonist ivuxolimab. These receptors were taken from an adult with an advanced solid tumor such as melanoma, head and neck, liver or kidney cancer.

The rearrangement uses TRBV5-1 and TRBJ1-5; no clear D. V shed 1 base and J shed 1 base, with 9 bases lying between them. Germline lookup yields CDR1 SGHRS and CDR2 YFSETQ. This CDR3 comprises 15 residues. The CDR3 here is CASSLSPASNQPQHF. As DNA, the CDR3 is TGCGCCAGCAGCTTGTCCCCAGCGAGCAATCAGCCCCAGCATTTT.

This chain's CDR3 is CASSLRLYNEQFF. The DNA for the CDR3 is TGTGCCAGCAGCTTAAGACTTTACAATGAGCAGTTCTTC. The chain uses TRBV7-3 and TRBJ2-1, with D hard to call. This CDR3 comprises 13 residues. Germline-derived CDR1 and CDR2 are SGHTA and FQGTGA. The V gene lost 1 base and the J gene lost 4 bases, with 5 bases spanning the gap. Full variable domain (outside the CDR3, taken from reference TRBV7-3 and TRBJ2-1): GAGVSQTPSNKVTEKGKYVELRCDPISGHTALYWYRQSLGQGPEFLIYFQGTGAADDSGLPNDRFFAVRPEGSVSTLKIQRTERGDSAVYLCASSLRLYNEQFFGPGTRLTVL.

This clone was observed a single time. V gene TRBV4-2 combines with J gene TRBJ1-2, with no clear D. Germline values: CDR1 LGHNA, CDR2 YNFKEQ. The CDR3 is made up of 15 amino acids. Between the trimmed V and J ends, which lost 1 base and 8 bases, there was a span of 17 bases. DNA of the CDR3: TGTGCCAGCAGCCAAGTCGATGACACTCTCCAAGGCTACACCTTC. This sequence encodes CASSQVDDTLQGYTF.

V and J are TRBV7-6 and TRBJ2-2, with 9 bases fitting TRBD1. V shed 2 bases and J 6 bases; nucleotides not matched to a gene: 16. CDR1 and CDR2 from the germline V gene are SGHVS and FNYEAQ. This CDR3 has 19 residues. CDR3 loop: CASSLSGMVGTGLAGELFF. The CDR3 region has the DNA TGTGCCAGCAGCTTATCCGGAATGGTGGGGACAGGGCTTGCCGGGGAGCTGTTTTTT.

The rearrangement joins TRBV5-6 to TRBJ2-1; 15 positions agree with TRBD2. The CDR3 is 15 amino acids. J was trimmed by 10 bases and V by 3 bases; bases with no gene match: 5. CDR1 is SGHDT, CDR2 YYEEEE, per germline. CDR3 in amino acids: CASSWTSGRASEQFF. The CDR3, as DNA: TGTGCCAGCAGCTGGACTAGCGGGAGGGCCAGCGAGCAGTTCTTC.

The chain employs TRBV9 and TRBJ2-7, with D tentatively TRBD1 (5 bases). The CDR3 spans 15 residues. The germline gives CDR1 SGDLS, CDR2 YYNGEE. Trimming left V 0 bases short and J 0 bases short, with 10 bases between. The CDR3 protein is CASSVEAGYSYEQYF. DNA for the CDR3: TGTGCCAGCAGCGTAGAAGCAGGGTACTCCTACGAGCAGTACTTC.

This chain connects TRBV18 to TRBJ2-7, with 8 bases matching TRBD2. This CDR3 is 13 amino acids long. Germline values: CDR1 KGHSH, CDR2 LQKENI. The V and J ends lost 1 base and 7 bases, in that order; junction bases with no gene match: 3. CDR3 nucleotides: TGTGCCAGCTCACCACGAGCGGGGGATGAGCAGTACTTC. It yields the protein CASSPRAGDEQYF. Filled out from reference TRBV18 and TRBJ2-7, the complete variable domain reads NAGVMQNPRHLVRRRGQEARLRCSPMKGHSHVYWYRQLPEEGLKFMVYLQKENIIDESGMPKERFSAEFPKEGPSILRIQQVVRGDSAAYFCASSPRAGDEQYFGPGTRLTVT.

This chain links TRBV11-2 with TRBJ2-5, with D unresolved. From germline, CDR1 is SGHAT and CDR2 FQNNGV. The CDR3 loop spans 11 amino acids. The V end was cut by 8 bases, the J end by 1 base, with 5 bases between. The DNA for the CDR3 is TGTGCCAGCGGCCGCCAAGAGACCCAGTACTTC. Its protein is CASGRQETQYF.

The chain recombines TRBV6-1 with TRBJ1-4; 8 positions agree with TRBD1. This CDR3 is built from 13 residues. V gave up 3 bases and J gave up 10 bases; unmatched junction bases: 4. Germline CDR1 and CDR2: MNHNS and SASEGT. CDR3 sequence: CASSETGVGKLFF. The CDR3 DNA sequence: TGTGCCAGCAGTGAGACAGGGGTTGGAAAACTGTTTTTT.

The J gene is TRBJ2-5, the V gene TRBV6-6; D not resolved. V gave up 2 bases and J gave up 5 bases, with 12 bases separating them. Germline V gives CDR1 MNHNY, CDR2 SVGAGI (reference sequence). The CDR3 is made up of 14 amino acids. The CDR3 DNA follows: TGTGCCAGCAGTTACGCGTCTAGTTCTGAGACCCAGTACTTC. It yields the protein CASSYASSSETQYF.

V gene TRBV7-8 combines with J gene TRBJ1-5; D gene unclear. CDR1 and CDR2 from the germline V gene are SGHVS and FQNEAQ. The CDR3 spans 15 residues. V was cut by 4 bases and J by 4 bases, with 14 bases left in between. CDR3 in amino acids: CASSSVDGLNQPQHF. CDR3 DNA sequence: TGTGCCAGCAGCTCCGTGGACGGGTTAAATCAGCCCCAGCATTTT.

The chain uses TRBV5-1 and TRBJ1-6, with D unresolved. Germline values: CDR1 SGHRS, CDR2 YFSETQ. Deletions cut 4 bases from V and 7 bases from J, with 9 bases between. The CDR3 covers 13 residues. CDR3 DNA: TGCGCCAGCAGCCGGGAGTTCAATTCACCCCTCCACTTT. Translated: CASSREFNSPLHF.

The chain carries TRBV5-1 and TRBJ2-7; D unresolved. V dropped 4 bases and J dropped 5 bases, with 16 bases sitting between them. This CDR3 has 14 amino acids. The germline gives CDR1 SGHRS, CDR2 YFSETQ. The CDR3 region is CASSPGGGPHEQYF. CDR3 nucleotides: TGCGCCAGCAGCCCGGGCGGCGGCCCCCACGAGCAGTACTTC.

In this sample, this clone turned up a few times. The chain recombines TRBV6-5 with TRBJ1-3, with a possible D match to TRBD1 (5 bases). CDR1 and CDR2 from the germline V gene are MNHEY and SVGAGI. V was trimmed by 4 bases and J by 4 bases, leaving 17 bases between them. CDR3 size: 16 residues. This chain's CDR3 is CASSSGRVPGGNTIYF. CDR3 nucleotides: TGTGCCAGCAGTTCGGGGCGGGTGCCGGGAGGAAACACCATATATTTT.

This chain uses TRBV18 with TRBJ1-2; D is uncertain. This CDR3 is built from 14 residues. V was cut by 3 bases and J by 8 bases, with 16 bases left in between. Germline loops: CDR1 KGHSH, CDR2 LQKENI. In DNA form, the CDR3 reads TGTGCCAGCTCACCGCCTTTTGGGGTTTCCGGCTACACCTTC. This gives the protein CASSPPFGVSGYTF. Filled out from reference TRBV18 and TRBJ1-2, the complete variable domain reads NAGVMQNPRHLVRRRGQEARLRCSPMKGHSHVYWYRQLPEEGLKFMVYLQKENIIDESGMPKERFSAEFPKEGPSILRIQQVVRGDSAAYFCASSPPFGVSGYTFGSGTRLTVV.

The chain links TRBV30 to TRBJ1-3; D not resolved. Germline V gene data show CDR1 as GTSNPN and CDR2 as SVGIG (reference sequence). The CDR3 totals 13 residues. V lost 6 bases and J 4 bases, leaving 13 bases between the germline ends. In nucleotides, the CDR3 is TGTGCCTGCCAACTAGGGTCCGGAAACACCATATATTTT. Translating gives CACQLGSGNTIYF.

This chain's CDR3 is CAAGRRAYEQYF. The CDR3 coding sequence is TGTGCCGCCGGGAGGAGAGCGTACGAGCAGTACTTC. The chain links TRBV6-5 to TRBJ2-7, with TRBD2 matching over 7 bases. This CDR3 contains 12 residues. Trimming took 11 bases from V and 4 from J; bases not matched to a gene: 8. Germline V gene lookup returns CDR1 MNHEY and CDR2 SVGAGI.

J is TRBJ2-2 and V is TRBV10-3, with D maybe TRBD1 (5 bases). The V gene lost 10 bases and the J gene lost 1 base, with 16 bases spanning the gap. Germline CDR1 reads ENHRY; CDR2 reads SYGVKD. The CDR3 is 15 amino acids. CDR3 in DNA: TGTGCCACCGCCTTGGGGCGGATGAACACCGGGGAGCTGTTTTTT. It specifies CATALGRMNTGELFF.

This clone was seen only once. The J gene is TRBJ1-4, the V gene TRBV18; possible D gene TRBD1, 5 bases. The V gene lost 3 bases and the J gene lost 4 bases, with 15 bases spanning the gap. This CDR3 has 16 amino acids. CDR1 KGHSH and CDR2 LQKENI come from the germline V gene. CDR3 coding DNA: TGTGCCAGCTCACCTAAGAAGGGGACGGGTAATGAAAAACTGTTTTTT. Protein sequence: CASSPKKGTGNEKLFF.

This chain connects TRBV2 to TRBJ1-2; D call uncertain. Germline V gene sequence: CDR1 SNHLY, CDR2 FYNNEI. Trimming took 2 bases from V and 1 from J, leaving 11 bases between them. The CDR3 contains 15 residues. The CDR3, as DNA: TGTGCCAGCAGTGAAATGAGGCTTCGTAACTATGGCTACACCTTC. Translating it yields CASSEMRLRNYGYTF. The variable domain in full, completed from reference TRBV2 and TRBJ1-2, reads EPEVTQTPSHQVTQMGQEVILRCVPISNHLYFYWYRQILGQKVEFLVSFYNNEISEKSEIFDDQFSVERPDGSNFTLKIRSTKLEDSAMYFCASSEMRLRNYGYTFGSGTRLTVV.

This chain links TRBV7-9 with TRBJ2-1, with a tentative D call TRBD1 (6 bases). The CDR3 loop spans 14 amino acids. Trimming pared 3 bases from V and 4 bases from J, leaving 10 bases between. Germline-derived CDR1 and CDR2 are SEHNR and FQNEAQ (reference sequence). The CDR3 here is CASSFDRIYNEQFF. CDR3 in DNA: TGTGCCAGCAGCTTCGACAGGATTTACAATGAGCAGTTCTTC.

The J gene is TRBJ2-2, the V gene TRBV9; 9 positions agree with TRBD2. Germline CDR1 SGDLS, CDR2 YYNGEE. V lost 0 bases, J lost 4 bases, and 4 bases stayed unmatched. The CDR3 length is 16 residues. The CDR3, as DNA: TGTGCCAGCAGCGTAGGTAGCGGGAGAATCACCGGGGAGCTGTTTTTT. Its translation: CASSVGSGRITGELFF.

J is TRBJ2-7 and V is TRBV25-1; 7 nucleotides line up with TRBD1. CDR1 and CDR2 (germline): MGHDK, SYGVNS. The CDR3 extends over 13 amino acids. The V and J ends lost 4 bases and 7 bases, in that order; junction bases with no gene match: 7. CDR3 protein: CASSANRGGEQYF. The CDR3 region has the DNA TGTGCCAGCAGTGCCAACAGGGGCGGTGAGCAGTACTTC.

The chain recombines TRBV2 with TRBJ1-3, with no clear D. Germline loops: CDR1 SNHLY, CDR2 FYNNEI. This CDR3 has 15 amino acids. The V end lost 3 bases, the J end lost 0 bases, and 9 bases lay between the germline ends. The CDR3 loop is CASSDRAISGNTIYF. CDR3 nucleotides: TGTGCCAGCAGTGATCGGGCAATCTCTGGAAACACCATATATTTT.

The gene calls are TRBV6-1 and TRBJ2-2, with D perhaps TRBD2 (5 bases). V was clipped by 10 bases and J by 0 bases, with 9 bases between them. This CDR3 region has 13 residues. Per germline, CDR1 MNHNS and CDR2 SASEGT. CDR3 DNA: TGTGCCACCCGGACTCCGAACACCGGGGAGCTGTTTTTT. Protein: CATRTPNTGELFF.

The rearrangement uses TRBV6-5 and TRBJ1-3; D not resolved. Looked up from germline, CDR1 is MNHEY and CDR2 is SVGAGI. Between the trimmed V and J ends, which lost 2 bases and 11 bases, there was a span of 10 bases. The CDR3 is made up of 12 amino acids. The CDR3, as DNA: TGTGCCAGCAGTTACCGGGGAGGGTCCATATATTTT. This sequence encodes CASSYRGGSIYF.